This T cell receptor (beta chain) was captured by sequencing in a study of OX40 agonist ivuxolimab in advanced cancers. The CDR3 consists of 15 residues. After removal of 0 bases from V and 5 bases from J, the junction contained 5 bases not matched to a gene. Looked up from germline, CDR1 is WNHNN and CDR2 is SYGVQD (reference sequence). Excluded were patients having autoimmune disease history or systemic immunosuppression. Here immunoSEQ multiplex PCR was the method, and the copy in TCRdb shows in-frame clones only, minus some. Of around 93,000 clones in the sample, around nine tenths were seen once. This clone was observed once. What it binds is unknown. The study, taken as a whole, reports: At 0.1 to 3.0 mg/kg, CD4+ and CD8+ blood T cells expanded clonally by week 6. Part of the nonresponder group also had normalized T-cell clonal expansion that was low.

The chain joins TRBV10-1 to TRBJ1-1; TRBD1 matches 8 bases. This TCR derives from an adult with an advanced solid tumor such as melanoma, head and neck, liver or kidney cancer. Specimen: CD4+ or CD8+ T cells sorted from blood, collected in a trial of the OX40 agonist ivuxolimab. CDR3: CASSESKTGGTEAFF. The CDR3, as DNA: TGCGCCAGCAGTGAGTCGAAAACAGGGGGGACTGAAGCTTTCTTT.